Below are 6 T cell receptor beta chains sequenced from a single sample in a study of blood T cell repertoires in COVID-19. Clones were sequenced by immunoSEQ multiplex PCR, and TCRdb holds only the in-frame ones, with some missing. The sample lists 250,000 or so clones, around 83% occurring once. Specimen: PBMCs or T cells enriched from blood (not recorded which). The receptors shown here come from a woman between 45 and 60 years old who had been exposed to COVID-19.

J is TRBJ1-2 and V is TRBV6-6; unclear D gene. V was pared by 6 bases and J by 8 bases, with 16 bases between. Germline V CDR1 and CDR2: MNHNY, SVGAGI (reference sequence). The CDR3 totals 13 residues. CDR3 sequence: CASSLGGSRGYTF. CDR3 bases: TGTGCCAGCAGCCTCGGAGGGTCAAGGGGCTACACCTTC.

The chain recombines TRBV3-1 (or the pseudogene TRBV3-2) with TRBJ2-3; D not resolved. Trimming shortened V by 2 bases and J by 0 bases, and 15 bases separated the two germline ends. This CDR3 comprises 17 residues. The germline CDR1 and CDR2 sequences are LGHDT and YNNKEL (reference sequence). As DNA, the CDR3 is TGTGCCAGCAGCCAACCCCGGTACCAATCTAGCACAGATACGCAGTATTTT. The encoded protein is CASSQPRYQSSTDTQYF.

The rearrangement joins TRBV19 to TRBJ2-2, with 7 bases aligning to TRBD2. The CDR3 runs 16 residues. Germline assignment: CDR1 LNHDA and CDR2 SQIVND (reference sequence). V was pared by 10 bases and J by 5 bases, with 16 bases of the junction left unmatched. The CDR3 DNA follows: TGTGCCACCCAGCGCCGATCGGGGGGAGGGACCGGGGAGCTGTTTTTT. Its protein product is CATQRRSGGGTGELFF. The whole variable domain, filled in from reference TRBV19 and TRBJ2-2, reads DGGITQSPKYLFRKEGQNVTLSCEQNLNHDAMYWYRQDPGQGLRLIYYSQIVNDFQKGDIAEGYSVSREKKESFPLTVTSAQKNPTAFYLCATQRRSGGGTGELFFGEGSRLTVL.

This clone was counted between two and nine times. The rearrangement links TRBV7-9 to TRBJ2-7; D is perhaps TRBD1 (5 bases). The CDR3 consists of 13 residues. Trimming removed 4 bases at V and 3 bases at J, with 10 bases between. CDR1 is SEHNR, CDR2 FQNEAQ, per germline (reference sequence). The CDR3 region has the DNA TGTGCCAGCAGCTACCTCCAGGGCTACGAGCAGTACTTC. Its protein product is CASSYLQGYEQYF.

V gene TRBV4-2 combines with J gene TRBJ2-1; D is perhaps TRBD2 (6 bases). Trimming took off 4 bases at V and 3 bases at J, with 19 bases between the two ends. This CDR3 comprises 17 residues. Per germline, CDR1 LGHNA and CDR2 YNFKEQ. CDR3 region: CASSPLGVAEFYNEQFF. The CDR3 DNA reads as TGTGCCAGCAGCCCCTTAGGTGTAGCGGAATTCTACAATGAGCAGTTCTTC.

The chain carries TRBV7-9 and TRBJ1-1, with a tentative D call TRBD1 (6 bases). The V end lost 2 bases, the J end lost 3 bases, and 13 bases lay between the germline ends. Germline V gene data show CDR1 as SEHNR and CDR2 as FQNEAQ (reference sequence). The length of the CDR3 is 15 residues. CDR3: CASSLSQGLDTEAFF. As DNA, the CDR3 is TGTGCCAGCAGCTTATCACAGGGTCTGGACACTGAAGCTTTCTTT.